This T cell receptor (beta chain) was captured by sequencing in a study of blood T cell repertoires in COVID-19. About the research overall: Samples taken during acute and convalescent COVID-19 were collected in the United States, Italy and Spain. Nucleic acid was either cDNA or gDNA, and it came from T cells, B-cell-depleted T cells, or PBMCs.

CDR3 length: 15 amino acids. V lost 5 bases to trimming and J lost 8 bases, with 16 bases between them. Germline CDR1 SGHTA, CDR2 FQGNSA. Authors' data handling: By means of reference gene primer amplification, nucleated cell counts were estimated. Repertoires were generated with immunoSEQ multiplex PCR, while TCRdb's copy carries only in-frame clones and drops some. The V and J calls and clone size come from that table; D and trimming were worked out from the DNA. The repertoire holds about 100,000 clones, with 80% to 90% as singletons. This clone was seen a few times. The clonotype comes from a man between 35 and 55 years old with active or convalescent COVID-19. J is TRBJ1-6 and V is TRBV7-2; D not resolved. The sample comprised peripheral blood. The CDR3 DNA reads as TGTGCCAGCAGCCCGAGCGGTCGCGGGTATTCACCCCTCCACTTT. It codes for CASSPSGRGYSPLHF.